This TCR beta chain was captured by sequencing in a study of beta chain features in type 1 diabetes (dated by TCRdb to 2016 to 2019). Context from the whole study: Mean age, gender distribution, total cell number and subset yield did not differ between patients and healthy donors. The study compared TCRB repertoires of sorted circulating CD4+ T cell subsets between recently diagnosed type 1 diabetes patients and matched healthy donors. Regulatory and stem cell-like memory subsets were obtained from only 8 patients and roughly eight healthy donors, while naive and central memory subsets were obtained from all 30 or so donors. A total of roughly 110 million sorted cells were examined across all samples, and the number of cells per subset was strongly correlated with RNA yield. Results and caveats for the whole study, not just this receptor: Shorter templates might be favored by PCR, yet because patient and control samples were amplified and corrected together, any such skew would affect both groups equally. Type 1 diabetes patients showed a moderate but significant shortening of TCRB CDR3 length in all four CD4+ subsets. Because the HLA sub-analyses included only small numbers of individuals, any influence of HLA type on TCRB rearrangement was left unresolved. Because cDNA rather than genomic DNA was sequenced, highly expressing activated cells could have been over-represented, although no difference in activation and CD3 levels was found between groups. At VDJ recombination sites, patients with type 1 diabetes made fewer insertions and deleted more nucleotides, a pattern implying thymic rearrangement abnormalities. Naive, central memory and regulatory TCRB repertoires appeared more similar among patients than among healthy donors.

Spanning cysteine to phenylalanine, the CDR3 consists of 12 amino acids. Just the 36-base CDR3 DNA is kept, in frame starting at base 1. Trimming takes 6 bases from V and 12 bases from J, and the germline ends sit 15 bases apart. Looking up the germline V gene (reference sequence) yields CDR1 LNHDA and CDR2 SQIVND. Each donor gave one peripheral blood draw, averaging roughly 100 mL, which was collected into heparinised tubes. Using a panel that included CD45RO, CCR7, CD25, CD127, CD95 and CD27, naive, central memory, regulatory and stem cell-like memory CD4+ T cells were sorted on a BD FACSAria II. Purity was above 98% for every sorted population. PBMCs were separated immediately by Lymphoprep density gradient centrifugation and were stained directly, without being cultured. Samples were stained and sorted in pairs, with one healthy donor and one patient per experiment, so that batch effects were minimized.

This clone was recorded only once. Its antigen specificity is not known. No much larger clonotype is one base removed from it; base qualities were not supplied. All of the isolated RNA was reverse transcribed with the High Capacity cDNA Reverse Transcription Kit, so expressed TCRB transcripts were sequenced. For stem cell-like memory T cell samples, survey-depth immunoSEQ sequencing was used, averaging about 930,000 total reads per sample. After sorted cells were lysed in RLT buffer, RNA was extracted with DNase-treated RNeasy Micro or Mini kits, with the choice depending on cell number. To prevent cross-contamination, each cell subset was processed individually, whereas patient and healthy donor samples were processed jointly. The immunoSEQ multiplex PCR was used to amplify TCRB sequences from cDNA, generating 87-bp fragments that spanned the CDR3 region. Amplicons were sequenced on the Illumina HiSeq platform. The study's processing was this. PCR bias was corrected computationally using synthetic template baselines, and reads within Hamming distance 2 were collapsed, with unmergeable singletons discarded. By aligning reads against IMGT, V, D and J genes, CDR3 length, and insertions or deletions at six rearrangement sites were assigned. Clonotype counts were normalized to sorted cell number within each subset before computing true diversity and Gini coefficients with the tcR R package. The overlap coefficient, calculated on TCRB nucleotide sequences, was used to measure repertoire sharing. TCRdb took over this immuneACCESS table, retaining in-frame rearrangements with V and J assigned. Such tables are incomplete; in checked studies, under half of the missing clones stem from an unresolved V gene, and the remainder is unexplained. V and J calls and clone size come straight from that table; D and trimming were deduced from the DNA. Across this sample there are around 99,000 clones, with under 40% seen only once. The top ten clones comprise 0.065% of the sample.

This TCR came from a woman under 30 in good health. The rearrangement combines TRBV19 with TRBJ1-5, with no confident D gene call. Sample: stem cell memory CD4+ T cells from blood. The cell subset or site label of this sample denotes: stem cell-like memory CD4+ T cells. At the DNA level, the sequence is TGTGCCAGTAGCCCGGGAGTGGCTTTCCAGCATTTT. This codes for CASSPGVAFQHF.